The present T cell receptor (beta chain) was sequenced within a study of CD8 T cells in ankylosing spondylitis. Study observations and caveats: Disease-associated clones were CD8+ and fairly uncommon in peripheral blood. Among TCR beta sequences, a motif of about 8 highly homologous variants appeared characteristic of ankylosing spondylitis blood. Matched synovial fluid from ankylosing spondylitis patients was reported to be enriched for disease-linked clones.

Making the TCR beta libraries involved quantitative 5'-RACE with molecular barcodes. TCRdb processed the 5' RACE reads anew with MiXCR; each CDR3 protein has one entry. The table records 120,000 or so distinct CDR3 sequences, roughly an eighth of them present only once. Only a few counts were recorded for this clonotype. Its antigen is unidentified. The CDR3 sequence is 11 residues long. With 6 bases removed from V and 10 bases from J, the gap between germline ends came to 9 bases. Germline CDR1 reads SNHLY; CDR2 reads FYNNEI. Sequenced: blood, either unsorted or a sorted T cell fraction (not recorded which). The sequence was obtained from a female donor with ankylosing spondylitis or in good health (not recorded which). V and J are TRBV2 and TRBJ1-4; D is unclear. The DNA of the CDR3 is TGTGCCAGCAGAAACATGGGAAAACTGTTTTTT. As protein: CASRNMGKLFF.